This entry is about one T cell receptor beta chain. This record comes from a study of shared clonotypes between healthy human individuals. Trimming took off 5 bases at V and 5 bases at J, with 13 bases between the two ends. The CDR3 has 14 amino acids. The germline V gene encodes CDR1 MNHNS and CDR2 SASEGT. Naive CD8 cells were CD45RO-negative, positively selected for CCR7, excluding terminally differentiated effector memory CD45RA+ cells. Each replicate PCR on the sorted subsets used about 0.2 ug DNA (about 30,000 T cell genomes). Libraries were prepared by immunoSEQ multiplex PCR; TCRdb keeps only in-frame clonotypes and omits some of them. The sample includes about 2.1 million clones, 85% to 95% seen only once; the top ten take more than 1.5%.

The source is a man between 18 and 35 years old in good health. Some clones in this sample may be carry-over from other donors' samples. The J gene is TRBJ1-5, the V gene TRBV6-1, with D tentatively TRBD1 (5 bases). Sequenced input: naive CD8+ T cells from PBMCs. This CDR3 is CASSKGLRDQPQHF. The CDR3 DNA reads TGTGCCAGCAGTAAGGGACTTAGGGATCAGCCCCAGCATTTT.